This entry features one T cell receptor beta chain sequence. Its antigen remains unknown. The PCR used 60 Vbeta and 13 Jbeta primers. Some clones are missing from TCRdb's copy, which holds only in-frame ones; the method was immunoSEQ multiplex PCR. The table has roughly 50,000 clones, around 82% seen once. This sample stems from a study of cytomegalovirus exposure and HLA in healthy donors. Study results and limitations: In presence/absence analyses, roughly uniform sequencing depth across donors was assumed.

The germline CDR1 and CDR2 sequences are MDHEN and SYDVKM. V was pared by 5 bases and J by 9 bases, with 13 bases of the junction left unmatched. The CDR3 loop spans 16 amino acids. The sequenced sample consisted of PBMCs. The V and J genes are TRBV28 and TRBJ1-6, with TRBD1 identical over 7 bases. The TCR sequence derives from a woman aged 18-30 years in good health and CMV-seronegative. CDR3 sequence reads: CASSGYDRAAVSPLHF. The DNA of the CDR3 is TGTGCCAGCAGTGGATACGACAGGGCGGCCGTTTCACCCCTCCACTTT.